This T cell receptor beta chain was obtained from a study of blood T cell repertoires in COVID-19. Turning to the study itself: Collection of acute and convalescent COVID-19 samples took place in the United States, Italy and Spain.

In the original workflow: Cell counts per sample came from amplifying reference gene primers. Assay: immunoSEQ multiplex PCR; the TCRdb copy retains only in-frame clones and omits some. Clonal size and the V and J genes are those of that table, whereas D and trimming came from the DNA. The table lists 350,000 to 450,000 clones, around 84% of them singletons. The sample was peripheral blood. The clonotype originates from a woman younger than 35 with acute or convalescent COVID-19.

The CDR3 region is CASFRQGAKFF. In DNA form, the CDR3 reads TGTGCCAGCTTTAGACAGGGCGCAAAGTTCTTC. V gene TRBV6-5 combines with J gene TRBJ2-1, with 7 bases identical to TRBD1. The CDR3 contains 11 residues. V dropped 8 bases and J dropped 14; count of bases not matched to a gene: 9. Germline lookup yields CDR1 MNHEY and CDR2 SVGAGI.